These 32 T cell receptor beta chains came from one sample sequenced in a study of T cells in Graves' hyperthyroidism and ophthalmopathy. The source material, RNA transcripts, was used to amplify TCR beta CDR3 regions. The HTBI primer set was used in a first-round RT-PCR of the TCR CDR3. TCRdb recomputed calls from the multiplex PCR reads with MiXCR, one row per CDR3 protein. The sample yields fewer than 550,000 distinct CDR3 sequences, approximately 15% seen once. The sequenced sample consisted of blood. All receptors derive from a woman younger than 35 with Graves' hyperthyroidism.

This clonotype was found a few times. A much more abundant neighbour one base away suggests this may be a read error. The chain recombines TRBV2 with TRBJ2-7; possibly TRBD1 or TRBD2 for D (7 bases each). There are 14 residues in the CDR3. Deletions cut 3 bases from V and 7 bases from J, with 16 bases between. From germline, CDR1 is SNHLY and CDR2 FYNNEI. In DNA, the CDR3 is TGTGCCAGCAGTGAGGGAGGGGGCGTGTGGGAGCAGTACTTC. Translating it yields CASSEGGGVWEQYF.

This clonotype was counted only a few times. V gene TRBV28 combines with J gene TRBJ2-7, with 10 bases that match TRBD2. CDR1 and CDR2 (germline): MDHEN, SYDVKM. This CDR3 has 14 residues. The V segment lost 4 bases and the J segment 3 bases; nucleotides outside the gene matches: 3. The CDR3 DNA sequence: TGTGCCAGCAGTTCCCCTAGCGGGGGCTACGAGCAGTACTTC. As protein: CASSSPSGGYEQYF.

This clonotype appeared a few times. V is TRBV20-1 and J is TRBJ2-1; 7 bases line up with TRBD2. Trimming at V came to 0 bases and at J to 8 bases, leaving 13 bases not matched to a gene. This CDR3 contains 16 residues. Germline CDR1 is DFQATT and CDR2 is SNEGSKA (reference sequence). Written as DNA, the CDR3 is TGCAGTGCTAGAGATAGTGGCGGGAGCGGGGTCGATGAGCAGTTCTTC. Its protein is CSARDSGGSGVDEQFF.

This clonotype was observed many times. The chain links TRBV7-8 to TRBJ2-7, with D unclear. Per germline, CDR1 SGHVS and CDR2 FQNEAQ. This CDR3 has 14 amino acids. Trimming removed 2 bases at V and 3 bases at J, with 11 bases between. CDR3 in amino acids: CASSLRVPLYEQYF. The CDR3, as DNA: TGTGCCAGCAGCTTACGGGTGCCTCTCTACGAGCAGTACTTC.

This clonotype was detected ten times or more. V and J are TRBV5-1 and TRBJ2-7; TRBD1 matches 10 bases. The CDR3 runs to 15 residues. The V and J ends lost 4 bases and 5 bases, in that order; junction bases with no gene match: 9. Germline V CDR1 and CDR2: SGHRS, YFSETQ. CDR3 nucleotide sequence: TGCGCCAGCAGCAGGGGGACAGGGGATTTGGACGAGCAGTACTTC. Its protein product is CASSRGTGDLDEQYF.

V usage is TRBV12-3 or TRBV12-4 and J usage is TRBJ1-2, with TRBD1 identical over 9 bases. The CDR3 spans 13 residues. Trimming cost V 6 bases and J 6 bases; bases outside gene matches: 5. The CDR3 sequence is CASSRDRAHGYTF. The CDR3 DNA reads TGTGCCAGCAGCCGGGACAGGGCCCATGGCTACACCTTC.

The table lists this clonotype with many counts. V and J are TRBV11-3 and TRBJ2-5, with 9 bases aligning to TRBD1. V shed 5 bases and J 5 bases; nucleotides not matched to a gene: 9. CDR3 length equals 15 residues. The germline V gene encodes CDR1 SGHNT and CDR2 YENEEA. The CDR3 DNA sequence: TGTGCCAGCAGCCTTAGACAGGGGGTCACGGAGACCCAGTACTTC. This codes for CASSLRQGVTETQYF.

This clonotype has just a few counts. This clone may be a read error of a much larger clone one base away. CDR3 amino acids: CASSHRPGGPWLTDTQYF. The CDR3, as DNA: TGTGCCAGCAGCCATAGACCGGGGGGACCATGGCTCACAGATACGCAGTATTTT. The chain has TRBV3-1 and TRBJ2-3, with 7 bases aligning to TRBD2. Germline V gene data show CDR1 as LGHDT and CDR2 as YNNKEL (reference sequence). Germline trimming cut 3 bases from V and 2 bases from J; bases unmatched to any gene: 14. The CDR3 has 18 residues.

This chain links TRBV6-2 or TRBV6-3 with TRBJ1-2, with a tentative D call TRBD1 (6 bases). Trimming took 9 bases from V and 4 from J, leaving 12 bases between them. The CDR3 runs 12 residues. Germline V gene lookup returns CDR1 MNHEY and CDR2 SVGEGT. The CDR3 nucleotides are TGTGCCAGGTGTGGACAGTCCTATGGCTACACCTTC. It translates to CARCGQSYGYTF.

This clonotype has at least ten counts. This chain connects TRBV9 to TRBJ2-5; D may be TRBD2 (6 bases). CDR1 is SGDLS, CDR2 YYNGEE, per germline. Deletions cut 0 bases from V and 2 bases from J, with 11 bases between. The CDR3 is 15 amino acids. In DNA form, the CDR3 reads TGTGCCAGCAGCGTAGACAGCGGGCAACAAGAGACCCAGTACTTC. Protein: CASSVDSGQQETQYF.

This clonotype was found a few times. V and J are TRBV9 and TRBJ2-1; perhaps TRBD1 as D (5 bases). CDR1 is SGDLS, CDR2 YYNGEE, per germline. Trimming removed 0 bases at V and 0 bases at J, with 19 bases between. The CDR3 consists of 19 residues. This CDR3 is CASSVAGPGARSSYNEQFF. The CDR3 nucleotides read TGTGCCAGCAGCGTAGCAGGGCCGGGCGCCCGTAGCTCCTACAATGAGCAGTTCTTC.

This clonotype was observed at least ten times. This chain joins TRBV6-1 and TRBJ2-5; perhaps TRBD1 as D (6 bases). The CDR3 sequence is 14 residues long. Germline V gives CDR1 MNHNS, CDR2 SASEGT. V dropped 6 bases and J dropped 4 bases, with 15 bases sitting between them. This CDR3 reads CASRLSGQRETQYF. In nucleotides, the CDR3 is TGTGCCAGCAGGCTCTCGGGACAACGAGAGACCCAGTACTTC.

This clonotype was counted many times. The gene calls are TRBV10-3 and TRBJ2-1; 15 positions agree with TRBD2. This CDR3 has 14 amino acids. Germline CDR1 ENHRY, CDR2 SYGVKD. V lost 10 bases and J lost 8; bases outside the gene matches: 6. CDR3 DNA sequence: TGTGCCAGCGGACTAGCGGGAGGGCCCCATGAGCAGTTCTTC. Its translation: CASGLAGGPHEQFF.

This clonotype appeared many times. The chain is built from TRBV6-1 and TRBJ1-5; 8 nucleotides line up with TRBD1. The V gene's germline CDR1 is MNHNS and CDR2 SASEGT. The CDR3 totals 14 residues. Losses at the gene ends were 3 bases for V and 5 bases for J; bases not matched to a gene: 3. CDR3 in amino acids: CASSDEQGDQPQHF. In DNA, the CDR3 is TGTGCCAGCAGTGACGAACAGGGGGATCAGCCCCAGCATTTT.

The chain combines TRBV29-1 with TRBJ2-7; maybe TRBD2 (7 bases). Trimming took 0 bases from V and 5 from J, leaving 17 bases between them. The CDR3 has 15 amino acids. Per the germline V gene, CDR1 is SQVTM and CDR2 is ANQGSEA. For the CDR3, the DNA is TGCAGCGTTGAAGAGGGGGGGGGGACAACCGACGAGCAGTACTTC. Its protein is CSVEEGGGTTDEQYF.

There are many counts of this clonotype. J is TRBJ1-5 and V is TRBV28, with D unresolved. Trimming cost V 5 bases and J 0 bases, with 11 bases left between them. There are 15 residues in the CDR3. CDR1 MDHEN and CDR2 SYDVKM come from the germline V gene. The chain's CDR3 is CASSPLPYSNQPQHF. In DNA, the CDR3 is TGTGCCAGCAGTCCTCTGCCCTATAGCAATCAGCCCCAGCATTTT.

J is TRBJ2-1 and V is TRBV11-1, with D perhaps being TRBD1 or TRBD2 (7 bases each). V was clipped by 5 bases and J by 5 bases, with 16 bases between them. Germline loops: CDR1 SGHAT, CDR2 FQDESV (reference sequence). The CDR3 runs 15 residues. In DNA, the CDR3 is TGTGCCAGCAGCCCCGACAGGGAGGGTGACAATGAGCAGTTCTTC. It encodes CASSPDREGDNEQFF.

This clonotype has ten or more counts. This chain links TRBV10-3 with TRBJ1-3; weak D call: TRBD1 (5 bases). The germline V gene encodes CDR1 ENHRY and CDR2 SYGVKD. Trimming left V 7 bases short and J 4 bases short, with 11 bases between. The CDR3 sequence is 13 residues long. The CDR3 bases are TGTGCCATCACAGCAGGGCCCGGAAACACCATATATTTT. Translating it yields CAITAGPGNTIYF.

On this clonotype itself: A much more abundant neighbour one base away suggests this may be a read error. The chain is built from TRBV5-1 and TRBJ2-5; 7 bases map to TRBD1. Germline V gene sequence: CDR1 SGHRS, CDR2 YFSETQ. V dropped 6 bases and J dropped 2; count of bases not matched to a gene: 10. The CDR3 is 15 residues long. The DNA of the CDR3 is TGCGCCAGCAACCCCTTGCCGGGACAGCAAGAGACCCAGTACTTC. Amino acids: CASNPLPGQQETQYF.

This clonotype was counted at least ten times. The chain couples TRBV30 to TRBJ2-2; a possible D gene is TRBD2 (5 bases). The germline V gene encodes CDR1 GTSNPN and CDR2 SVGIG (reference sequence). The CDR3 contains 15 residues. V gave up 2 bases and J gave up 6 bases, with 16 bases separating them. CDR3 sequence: CAWSHKSDFAGELFF. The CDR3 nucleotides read TGTGCCTGGAGTCACAAATCGGACTTTGCCGGGGAGCTGTTTTTT.

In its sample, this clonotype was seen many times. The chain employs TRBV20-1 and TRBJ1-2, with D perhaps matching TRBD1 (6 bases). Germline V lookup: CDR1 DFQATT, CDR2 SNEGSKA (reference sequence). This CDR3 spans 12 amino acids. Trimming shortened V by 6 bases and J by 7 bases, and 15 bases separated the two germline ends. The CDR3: CSATSGGSGYTF. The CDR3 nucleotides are TGCAGTGCCACTAGTGGGGGCAGTGGCTACACCTTC.

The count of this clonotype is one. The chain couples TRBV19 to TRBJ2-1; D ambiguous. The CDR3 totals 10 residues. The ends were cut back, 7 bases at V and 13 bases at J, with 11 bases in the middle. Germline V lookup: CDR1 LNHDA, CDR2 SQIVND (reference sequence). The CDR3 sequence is CASKLTPQFF. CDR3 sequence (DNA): TGTGCCAGTAAGTTGACCCCCCAGTTCTTC.

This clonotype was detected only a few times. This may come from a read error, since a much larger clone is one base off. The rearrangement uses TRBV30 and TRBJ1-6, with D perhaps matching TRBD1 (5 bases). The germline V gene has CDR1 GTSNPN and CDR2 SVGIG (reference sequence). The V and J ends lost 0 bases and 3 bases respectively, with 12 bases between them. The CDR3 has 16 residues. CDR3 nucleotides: TGTGCCTGGAGTGTACTGAGGGGCTTCTATAATTCACCCCTCCACTTT. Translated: CAWSVLRGFYNSPLHF.

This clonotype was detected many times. The CDR3 region is CASSADRLNTEAFF. CDR3 nucleotides: TGTGCCAGCAGCGCGGACAGGTTGAACACTGAAGCTTTCTTT. V usage is TRBV2 and J usage is TRBJ1-1; TRBD1 aligns across 7 bases. The CDR3 spans 14 residues. Losses at the gene ends were 6 bases for V and 0 bases for J; bases not matched to a gene: 4. From germline, CDR1 is SNHLY and CDR2 FYNNEI.

CDR3: CASSFRERQETQYF. CDR3 coding DNA: TGCGCCAGCAGCTTCCGGGAGAGACAAGAGACCCAGTACTTC. The rearrangement joins TRBV5-1 to TRBJ2-5, with D perhaps matching TRBD2 (6 bases). Germline CDR1 SGHRS, CDR2 YFSETQ. The CDR3 spans 14 residues. V lost 2 bases and J 2 bases, leaving 10 bases between the germline ends.

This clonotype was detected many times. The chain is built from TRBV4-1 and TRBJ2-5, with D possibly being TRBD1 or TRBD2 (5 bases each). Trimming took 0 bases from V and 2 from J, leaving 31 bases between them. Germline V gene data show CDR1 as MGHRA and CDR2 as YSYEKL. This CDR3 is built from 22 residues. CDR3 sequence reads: CASSQEVIWTGTKHWGQETQYF. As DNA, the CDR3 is TGCGCCAGCAGCCAAGAAGTCATCTGGACCGGGACGAAACACTGGGGGCAAGAGACCCAGTACTTC.

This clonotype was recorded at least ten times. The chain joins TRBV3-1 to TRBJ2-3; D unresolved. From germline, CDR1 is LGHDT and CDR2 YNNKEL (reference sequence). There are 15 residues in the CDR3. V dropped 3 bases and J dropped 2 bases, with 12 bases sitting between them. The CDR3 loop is CASSQGLRITDTQYF. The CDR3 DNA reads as TGTGCCAGCAGCCAGGGTTTGCGGATCACAGATACGCAGTATTTT.

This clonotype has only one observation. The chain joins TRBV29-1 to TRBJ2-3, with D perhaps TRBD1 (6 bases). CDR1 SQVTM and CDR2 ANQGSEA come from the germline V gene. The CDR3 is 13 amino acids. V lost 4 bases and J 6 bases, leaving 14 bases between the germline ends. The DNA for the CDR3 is TGCAGCGTTGGGGACAAGCAGAGGGATACGCAGTATTTT. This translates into CSVGDKQRDTQYF.

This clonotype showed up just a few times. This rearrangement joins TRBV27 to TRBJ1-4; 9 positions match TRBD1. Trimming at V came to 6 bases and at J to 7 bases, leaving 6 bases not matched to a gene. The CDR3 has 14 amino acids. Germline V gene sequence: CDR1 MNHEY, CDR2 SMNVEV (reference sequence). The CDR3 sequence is CASRRDRAGEKLFF. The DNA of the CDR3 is TGTGCCAGCAGAAGGGACAGGGCGGGTGAAAAACTGTTTTTT.

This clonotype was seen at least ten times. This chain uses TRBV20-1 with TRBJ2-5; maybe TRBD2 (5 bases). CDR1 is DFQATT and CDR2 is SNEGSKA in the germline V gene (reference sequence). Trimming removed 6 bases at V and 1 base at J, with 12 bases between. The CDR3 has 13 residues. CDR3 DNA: TGCAGTGCGAGGGTCTTTTCCCAAGAGACCCAGTACTTC. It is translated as CSARVFSQETQYF.

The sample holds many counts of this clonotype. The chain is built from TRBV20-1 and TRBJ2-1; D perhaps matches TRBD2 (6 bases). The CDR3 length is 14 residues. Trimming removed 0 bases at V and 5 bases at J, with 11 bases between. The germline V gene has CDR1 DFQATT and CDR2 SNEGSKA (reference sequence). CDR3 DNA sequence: TGCAGTGCTAGAGATGATAGCGGAGACAATGAGCAGTTCTTC. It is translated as CSARDDSGDNEQFF.

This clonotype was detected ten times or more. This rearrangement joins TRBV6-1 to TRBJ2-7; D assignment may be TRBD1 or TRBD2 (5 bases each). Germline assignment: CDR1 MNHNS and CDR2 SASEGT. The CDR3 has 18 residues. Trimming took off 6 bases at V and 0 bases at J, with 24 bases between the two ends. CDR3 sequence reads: CASSKGVSGGLSSYEQYF. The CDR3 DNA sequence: TGTGCCAGCAGCAAAGGGGTTTCGGGCGGGCTGAGCTCCTACGAGCAGTACTTC.